A single sample gave rise to the 23 T cell receptor beta chains below, sequenced in a study of cytomegalovirus exposure and HLA in healthy donors. PCR employed 60 Vbeta and 13 Jbeta primers. The assay was immunoSEQ multiplex PCR, and TCRdb's table has in-frame clones only and misses some. The sample shows approximately 140,000 clones, 76% of them seen only once. The sequenced material came from PBMCs. Receptor source: a man aged 18 to 29 in good health and CMV-seronegative.

V gene TRBV7-2 combines with J gene TRBJ1-5, with D uncertain. The germline CDR1 and CDR2 sequences are SGHTA and FQGNSA. This CDR3 contains 14 residues. V dropped 1 base and J dropped 3 bases, with 7 bases sitting between them. CDR3 amino acids: CASSLVLYNQPQHF. The DNA for the CDR3 is TGTGCCAGCAGCTTAGTTCTCTACAATCAGCCCCAGCATTTT. Combining the CDR3 with reference TRBV7-2 and TRBJ1-5 gives the whole variable domain GAGVSQSPSNKVTEKGKDVELRCDPISGHTALYWYRQSLGQGLEFLIYFQGNSAPDKSGLPSDRFSAERTGGSVSTLTIQRTQQEDSAVYLCASSLVLYNQPQHFGDGTRLSIL.

The V and J genes are TRBV5-1 and TRBJ2-1, with 10 bases lining up with TRBD1. Germline V CDR1 and CDR2: SGHRS, YFSETQ. The CDR3 is made up of 16 amino acids. Trimming removed 4 bases from V and 5 bases from J; junction bases left unmatched: 9. CDR3 amino acids: CASSARQGAGDNEQFF. Here the CDR3 DNA reads TGCGCCAGCAGCGCGAGACAGGGGGCTGGAGACAATGAGCAGTTCTTC.

The gene calls are TRBV5-1 and TRBJ2-3; weak D call: TRBD2 (6 bases). This CDR3 region has 15 residues. Trimming took 3 bases from V and 3 from J, leaving 14 bases between them. Per germline, CDR1 SGHRS and CDR2 YFSETQ. The CDR3 DNA follows: TGCGCCAGCAGCTCGACTAGTTTTGGAACAGATACGCAGTATTTT. It yields the protein CASSSTSFGTDTQYF.

This clone was seen a handful of times. The CDR3 DNA sequence: TGTGCCAGCAGTTGGGACAGGGGGAACACCGGGGAGCTGTTTTTT. Its translation is CASSWDRGNTGELFF. The chain combines TRBV6-5 with TRBJ2-2; 10 nucleotides match TRBD1. Germline assignment: CDR1 MNHEY and CDR2 SVGAGI. The CDR3 runs to 15 residues. The trim removed 4 bases at V and 1 base at J, leaving 0 bases unmatched.

The gene calls are TRBV29-1 and TRBJ2-7; TRBD1 aligns across 9 bases. J was trimmed by 7 bases and V by 6 bases; bases with no gene match: 13. From germline, CDR1 is SQVTM and CDR2 ANQGSEA. This CDR3 has 14 amino acids. Here the CDR3 reads CSVRPGQGSREQYF. CDR3 DNA: TGCAGCGTACGTCCGGGACAGGGTTCGAGGGAGCAGTACTTC.

This clone occurred once. CDR3 sequence (DNA): TGCGCCAGCAGTGATGGCTTCCGGGGGTACACTGAAGCTTTCTTT. Amino acids: CASSDGFRGYTEAFF. The genes are TRBV10-2 and TRBJ1-1, with a tentative D call TRBD1 (5 bases). CDR1 and CDR2 from the germline V gene are WSHSY and SAAADI. The CDR3 sequence is 15 residues long. The V end was cut by 3 bases, the J end by 3 bases, with 14 bases between.

The rearrangement uses TRBV19 and TRBJ2-3; 8 bases line up with TRBD2. J lost 1 base, V lost 10 bases, and 7 bases had no gene match. The germline gives CDR1 LNHDA, CDR2 SQIVND (reference sequence). The CDR3 has 14 amino acids. The CDR3 region has the DNA TGTGCCACCGGTGCGGGGGGAGGCACAGATACGCAGTATTTT. As protein: CATGAGGGTDTQYF.

This rearrangement joins TRBV30 to TRBJ2-7, with D perhaps matching TRBD1 (5 bases). Trimming pared 0 bases from V and 2 bases from J, leaving 17 bases between. CDR3 length equals 16 residues. CDR1 and CDR2 (germline): GTSNPN, SVGIG (reference sequence). The chain's CDR3 is CAWSVQVGRTAYEQYF. CDR3 nucleotide sequence: TGTGCCTGGAGTGTACAGGTTGGACGGACCGCCTACGAGCAGTACTTC.

DNA of the CDR3: TGTGCCAGCAGCTTAAACCCCACGGGGTTTGAGCAGTACTTC. Protein: CASSLNPTGFEQYF. The chain uses TRBV7-3 and TRBJ2-7; TRBD2 is a possible D gene (5 bases). The germline V gene has CDR1 SGHTA and CDR2 FQGTGA. The V and J ends lost 1 base and 7 bases respectively, with 14 bases between them. This CDR3 spans 14 amino acids.

V usage is TRBV11-1 and J usage is TRBJ2-1; TRBD1 might be the D (6 bases). Per the germline V gene, CDR1 is SGHAT and CDR2 is FQDESV (reference sequence). The length of the CDR3 is 11 residues. V was pared by 4 bases and J by 10 bases, with 8 bases between. The CDR3 loop reads CASSYGTEQFF. The CDR3 nucleotides read TGTGCCAGCAGCTACGGGACAGAGCAGTTCTTC.

This chain links TRBV5-1 with TRBJ1-4, with D perhaps TRBD1 (5 bases). Germline assignment: CDR1 SGHRS and CDR2 YFSETQ. CDR3 length: 15 amino acids. V lost 4 bases and J 5 bases, leaving 15 bases between the germline ends. The CDR3 DNA follows: TGCGCCAGCAGCCACGACAGTCCATCAAATGAAAAACTGTTTTTT. Its protein is CASSHDSPSNEKLFF.

J is TRBJ2-2 and V is TRBV27; 8 nucleotides line up with TRBD1. Looked up from germline, CDR1 is MNHEY and CDR2 is SMNVEV (reference sequence). The CDR3 is 18 residues long. Trimming removed 2 bases from V and 0 bases from J; junction bases left unmatched: 8. CDR3 in DNA: TGTGCCAGCAGTTTAGAAGGACAGGGCTCCCCGAACACCGGGGAGCTGTTTTTT. Protein product: CASSLEGQGSPNTGELFF.

The chain links TRBV4-1 to TRBJ2-6; D unclear. The CDR3 loop spans 14 amino acids. Trimming left V 3 bases short and J 6 bases short, with 9 bases between. Germline CDR1 is MGHRA and CDR2 is YSYEKL. CDR3 loop: CASSQSLLANVLTF. Here the CDR3 DNA reads TGCGCCAGCAGCCAGTCACTCTTGGCCAACGTCCTGACTTTC.

Comment on this clone: This specimen includes other DNA sequences encoding the same CDR3. The rearrangement joins TRBV14 to TRBJ2-1, with TRBD2 matching over 13 bases. V gave up 4 bases and J gave up 10 bases; unmatched junction bases: 1. The germline V gene encodes CDR1 SGHDN and CDR2 FVKESK. This CDR3 contains 13 residues. CDR3 in amino acids: CASSLGLAGEQFF. In DNA, the CDR3 is TGTGCCAGCAGCCTGGGACTAGCGGGGGAGCAGTTCTTC.

The chain uses TRBV4-1 and TRBJ2-5; 7 nucleotides align to TRBD2. Germline CDR1 MGHRA, CDR2 YSYEKL. V shed 0 bases and J 4 bases; nucleotides not matched to a gene: 5. There are 15 residues in the CDR3. This chain's CDR3 is CASSQEITGGETQYF. The CDR3 DNA follows: TGCGCCAGCAGCCAAGAAATAACGGGAGGAGAGACCCAGTACTTC.

The chain links TRBV28 to TRBJ2-7; TRBD1 matches at 7 bases. CDR3 size: 15 residues. Germline V gives CDR1 MDHEN, CDR2 SYDVKM. The V gene end was trimmed by 8 bases and the J gene end by 2 bases; junction bases not matched to a gene: 12. CDR3 nucleotide sequence: TGTGCCAGCGCCCGACAGGGTCACCCTGCCTACGAGCAGTACTTC. Translated, it gives CASARQGHPAYEQYF.

The chain links TRBV6-5 to TRBJ1-3; D is possibly TRBD1 (5 bases). CDR1 and CDR2 from the germline V gene are MNHEY and SVGAGI. This CDR3 region has 14 residues. Deletions cut 6 bases from V and 0 bases from J, with 9 bases between. The CDR3 DNA reads TGTGCCAGCAGCACTGGACACTCTGGAAACACCATATATTTT. It translates to CASSTGHSGNTIYF.

In its sample, this clone was seen once. J is TRBJ2-7 and V is TRBV30, with D maybe TRBD1 (6 bases). V dropped 2 bases and J dropped 5 bases, with 13 bases sitting between them. CDR3 length: 13 amino acids. Germline V gene sequence: CDR1 GTSNPN, CDR2 SVGIG (reference sequence). The CDR3 reads CAWSRQGLDEQYF. CDR3 bases: TGTGCCTGGAGTCGGCAGGGGCTCGACGAGCAGTACTTC. Supplemented by reference TRBV30 and TRBJ2-7, the full variable domain reads SQTIHQWPATLVQPVGSPLSLECTVEGTSNPNLYWYRQAAGRGLQLLFYSVGIGQISSEVPQNLSASRPQDRQFILSSKKLLLSDSGFYLCAWSRQGLDEQYFGPGTRLTVT.

CDR3 loop: CASSLTRNQPQHF. The DNA of the CDR3 is TGTGCCAGCAGTTTAACCCGGAATCAGCCCCAGCATTTT. V usage is TRBV27 and J usage is TRBJ1-5; no firm D call. The V gene lost 2 bases and the J gene lost 4 bases, with 6 bases spanning the gap. The CDR3 spans 13 residues. Germline lookup yields CDR1 MNHEY and CDR2 SMNVEV (reference sequence).

The genes are TRBV29-1 and TRBJ2-7, with TRBD2 identical over 7 bases. The germline V gene has CDR1 SQVTM and CDR2 ANQGSEA. The CDR3 loop spans 13 amino acids. J gave up 5 bases and V 3 bases, and 7 bases lay outside the gene matches. CDR3 nucleotide sequence: TGCAGCGTTGAGGCGGGAGCCCCCAACGAGCAGTACTTC. Residues: CSVEAGAPNEQYF.

The genes are TRBV7-9 and TRBJ1-1; D unresolved. The CDR3 is made up of 13 amino acids. The V end was cut by 5 bases, the J end by 0 bases, with 7 bases between. CDR1 and CDR2 (germline): SEHNR, FQNEAQ (reference sequence). The CDR3 coding sequence is TGTGCCAGCAGCGCGGCCCTGAACACTGAAGCTTTCTTT. This gives the protein CASSAALNTEAFF.

This sequence joins TRBV27 and TRBJ2-1; D is uncertain. The CDR3 is 15 residues long. Germline-derived CDR1 and CDR2 are MNHEY and SMNVEV (reference sequence). With 6 bases removed from V and 9 bases from J, the gap between germline ends came to 21 bases. CDR3 DNA sequence: TGTGCCAGCAGCGCACGGCCAGGATCAGGCATTGAGCAGTTCTTC. It encodes CASSARPGSGIEQFF.

This clone showed up just once. The J gene is TRBJ1-2, the V gene TRBV5-4; 8 positions agree with TRBD1. Trimming removed 6 bases from V and 8 bases from J; junction bases left unmatched: 6. The CDR3 covers 12 residues. Germline V gene data show CDR1 as SGHNT and CDR2 as YYREEE (reference sequence). CDR3: CASTSDRVGYTF. CDR3 DNA sequence: TGTGCCAGCACCTCGGACAGGGTCGGCTACACCTTC.